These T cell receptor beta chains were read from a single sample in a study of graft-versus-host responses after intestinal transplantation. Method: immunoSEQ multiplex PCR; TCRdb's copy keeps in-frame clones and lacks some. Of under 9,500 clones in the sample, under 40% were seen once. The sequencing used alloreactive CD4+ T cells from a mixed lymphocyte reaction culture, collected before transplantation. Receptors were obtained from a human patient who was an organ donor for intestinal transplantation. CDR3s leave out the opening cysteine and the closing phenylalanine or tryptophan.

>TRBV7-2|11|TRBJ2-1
ASSLRAGQKQF
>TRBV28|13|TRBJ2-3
ASSISGTGGNTQY
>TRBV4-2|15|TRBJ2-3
ASSQVGFGGGADTQY
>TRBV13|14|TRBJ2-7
ASSPGPETGVRQWY
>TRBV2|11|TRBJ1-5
ASRTTGNQPQH
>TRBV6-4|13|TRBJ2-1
ASSDGSGGPFEQF
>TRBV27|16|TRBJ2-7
ASSKTRGEDQSSYEQY
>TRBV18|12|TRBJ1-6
ASSPDSPNSPLH
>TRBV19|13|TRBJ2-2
ASSIQGPRSGKLF
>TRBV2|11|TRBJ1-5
ASSASYNQPQH
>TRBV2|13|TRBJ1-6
ASSDRGNRNSPLH
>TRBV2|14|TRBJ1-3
ASNRQGPPSGNTIY
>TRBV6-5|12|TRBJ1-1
ASRSTGPYKRAF
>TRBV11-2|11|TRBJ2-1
ASSSRGGREQF
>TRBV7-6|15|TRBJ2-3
ASSLSPLAGAPDTQY
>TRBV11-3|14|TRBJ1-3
ASSAQGSRSGNTIY
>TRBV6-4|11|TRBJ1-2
ASSDQGYYGYT
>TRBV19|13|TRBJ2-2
ASRGRRESTGELF
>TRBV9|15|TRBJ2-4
ASSVGTGRVAKNIQY
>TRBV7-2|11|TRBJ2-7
ASSPRQGQVQY
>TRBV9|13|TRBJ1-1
ASSRQGGKNTEAF
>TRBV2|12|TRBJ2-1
ASSELRTGVGEF
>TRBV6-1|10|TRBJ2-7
ASDQGWYEQY
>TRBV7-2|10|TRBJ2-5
ASSSQFQTQY
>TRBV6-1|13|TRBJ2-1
ASRPETRMRNEQF
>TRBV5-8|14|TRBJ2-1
ASSRRTSLQYNEQF
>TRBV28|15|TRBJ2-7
ASSLAGSGGYSYEQY
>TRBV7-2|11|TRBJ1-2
ASGAQGAHGYT
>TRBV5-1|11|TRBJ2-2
ASSGPGAGELF
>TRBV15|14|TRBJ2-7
ATSRSLVAGAYEQY
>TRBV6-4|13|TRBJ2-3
ASSSSGGAPDTQY
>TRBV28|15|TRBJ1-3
ASSKLGTSHSGNTIY
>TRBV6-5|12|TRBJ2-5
ASRLAGGQETQY
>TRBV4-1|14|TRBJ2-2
ASSQEGLAGTGELF
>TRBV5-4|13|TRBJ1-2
ASSLWPQSGYGYT
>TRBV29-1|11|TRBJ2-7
SVAGGQLYEQY
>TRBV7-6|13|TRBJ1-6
ASSSLTTGSSPLH
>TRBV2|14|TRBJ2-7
ANRGRDRALTYEQY
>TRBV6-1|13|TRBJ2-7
ASSALGAGVGEQY
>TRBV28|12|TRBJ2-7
ASSSPGQGFEQY
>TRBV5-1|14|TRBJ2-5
ASSLGIGQGQETQY
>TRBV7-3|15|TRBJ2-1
ASSLLWTANSYNEQF